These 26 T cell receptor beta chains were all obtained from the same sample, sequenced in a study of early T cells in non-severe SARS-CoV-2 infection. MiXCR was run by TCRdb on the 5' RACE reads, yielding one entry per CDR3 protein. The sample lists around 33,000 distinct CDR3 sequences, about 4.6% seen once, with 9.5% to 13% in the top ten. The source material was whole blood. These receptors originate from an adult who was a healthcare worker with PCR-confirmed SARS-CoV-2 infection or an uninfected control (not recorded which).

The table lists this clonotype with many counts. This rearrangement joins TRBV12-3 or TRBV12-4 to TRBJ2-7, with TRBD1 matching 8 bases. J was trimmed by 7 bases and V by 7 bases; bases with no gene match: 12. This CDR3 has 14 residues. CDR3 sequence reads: CASNPRGQGGEQYF. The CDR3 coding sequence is TGTGCCAGCAACCCCCGAGGACAGGGAGGAGAGCAGTACTTC.

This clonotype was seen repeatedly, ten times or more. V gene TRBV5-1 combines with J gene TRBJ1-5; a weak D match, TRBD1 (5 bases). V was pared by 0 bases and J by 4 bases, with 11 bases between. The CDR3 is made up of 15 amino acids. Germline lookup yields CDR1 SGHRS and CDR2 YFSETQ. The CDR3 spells CASSLAGGRNQPQHF. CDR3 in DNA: TGCGCCAGCAGCTTGGCCGGGGGGAGGAATCAGCCCCAGCATTTT.

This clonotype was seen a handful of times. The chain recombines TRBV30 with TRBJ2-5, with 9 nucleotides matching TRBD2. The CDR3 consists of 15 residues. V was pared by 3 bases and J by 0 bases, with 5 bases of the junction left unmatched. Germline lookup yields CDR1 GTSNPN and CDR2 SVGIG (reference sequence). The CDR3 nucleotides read TGTGCCTGGAGCCAGCTAGCGGGATACCAAGAGACCCAGTACTTC. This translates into CAWSQLAGYQETQYF. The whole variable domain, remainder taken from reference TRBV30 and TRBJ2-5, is SQTIHQWPATLVQPVGSPLSLECTVEGTSNPNLYWYRQAAGRGLQLLFYSVGIGQISSEVPQNLSASRPQDRQFILSSKKLLLSDSGFYLCAWSQLAGYQETQYFGPGTRLLVL.

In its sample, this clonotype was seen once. The CDR3 region has the DNA TGTGCCAGCAGCAACGAGGGGGCTTACTATGGCTACACCTTC. This encodes CASSNEGAYYGYTF. The V gene is TRBV7-9, the J gene TRBJ1-2, with 7 nucleotides matching TRBD1. The germline V gene has CDR1 SEHNR and CDR2 FQNEAQ (reference sequence). The CDR3 is 14 amino acids. With 5 bases clipped from V and 3 bases from J, the junction kept 6 bases outside the gene matches.

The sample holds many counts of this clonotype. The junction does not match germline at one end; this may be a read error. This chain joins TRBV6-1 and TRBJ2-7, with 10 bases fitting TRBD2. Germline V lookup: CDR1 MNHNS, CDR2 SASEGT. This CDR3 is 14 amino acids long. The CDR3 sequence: CASSEGLAGTIKNF. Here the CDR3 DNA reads TGTGCCAGCAGTGAAGGACTAGCGGGTACCATCAAGAACTTC.

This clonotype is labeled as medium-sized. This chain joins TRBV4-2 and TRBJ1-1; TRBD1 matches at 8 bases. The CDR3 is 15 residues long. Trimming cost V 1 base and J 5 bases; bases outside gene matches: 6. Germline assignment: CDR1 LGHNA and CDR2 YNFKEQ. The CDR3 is CASSQGDRGGTEAFF. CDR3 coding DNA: TGTGCCAGCAGCCAAGGAGACAGGGGTGGTACTGAAGCTTTCTTT.

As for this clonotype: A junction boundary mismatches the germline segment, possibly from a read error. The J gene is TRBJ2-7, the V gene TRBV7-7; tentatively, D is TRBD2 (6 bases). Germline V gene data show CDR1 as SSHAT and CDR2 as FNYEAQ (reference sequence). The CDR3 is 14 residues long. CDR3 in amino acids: CASSAQPGAGEQYF. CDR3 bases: TGTGCTAGCAGCGCCCAGCCCGGGGCGGGGGAGCAGTACTTC. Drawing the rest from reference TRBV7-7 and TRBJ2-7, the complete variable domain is GAGVSQSPRYKVTKRGQDVTLRCDPISSHATLYWYQQALGQGPEFLTYFNYEAQPDKSGLPSDRFSAERPEGSISTLTIQRTEQRDSAMYRCASSAQPGAGEQYFGPGTRLTVT.

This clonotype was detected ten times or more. The CDR3 loop is CASTRRAKGYNEQFF. The CDR3, as DNA: TGTGCCAGTACCCGTCGGGCTAAAGGGTACAATGAGCAGTTCTTC. The V and J genes are TRBV19 and TRBJ2-1; D is ambiguous. Germline CDR1 reads LNHDA; CDR2 reads SQIVND (reference sequence). V lost 7 bases, J lost 4 bases, and 17 bases lay in between. CDR3 length: 15 amino acids.

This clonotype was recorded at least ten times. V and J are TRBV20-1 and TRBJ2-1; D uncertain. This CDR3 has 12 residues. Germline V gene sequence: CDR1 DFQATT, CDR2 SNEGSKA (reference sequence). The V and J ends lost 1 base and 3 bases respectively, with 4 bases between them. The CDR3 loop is CSARADYNEQFF. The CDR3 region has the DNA TGCAGTGCTAGAGCGGACTACAATGAGCAGTTCTTC.

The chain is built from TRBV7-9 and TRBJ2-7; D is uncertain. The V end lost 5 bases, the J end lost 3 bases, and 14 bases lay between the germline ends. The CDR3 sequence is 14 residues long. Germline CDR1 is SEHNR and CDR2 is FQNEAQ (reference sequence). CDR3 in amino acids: CASSPPVGSYEQYF. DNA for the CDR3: TGTGCCAGCAGCCCTCCGGTGGGTAGCTACGAGCAGTACTTC. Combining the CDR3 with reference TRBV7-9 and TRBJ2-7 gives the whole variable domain DTGVSQNPRHKITKRGQNVTFRCDPISEHNRLYWYRQTLGQGPEFLTYFQNEAQLEKSRLLSDRFSAERPKGSFSTLEIQRTEQGDSAMYLCASSPPVGSYEQYFGPGTRLTVT.

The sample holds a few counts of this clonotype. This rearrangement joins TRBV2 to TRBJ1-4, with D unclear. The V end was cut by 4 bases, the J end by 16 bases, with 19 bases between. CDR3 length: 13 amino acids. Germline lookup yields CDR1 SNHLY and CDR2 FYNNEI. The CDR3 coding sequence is TGTGCCAGCAGTGGCCTCAGGAGACCGACTCCGTTTTTT. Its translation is CASSGLRRPTPFF.

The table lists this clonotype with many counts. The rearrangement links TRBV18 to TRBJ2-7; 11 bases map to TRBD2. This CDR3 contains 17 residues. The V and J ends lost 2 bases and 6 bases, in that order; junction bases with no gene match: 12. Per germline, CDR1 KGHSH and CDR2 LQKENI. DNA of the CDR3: TGTGCCAGCTCACCAAAAGGGACTAGCGGTTACCCCAGCGAGCAGTACTTC. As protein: CASSPKGTSGYPSEQYF.

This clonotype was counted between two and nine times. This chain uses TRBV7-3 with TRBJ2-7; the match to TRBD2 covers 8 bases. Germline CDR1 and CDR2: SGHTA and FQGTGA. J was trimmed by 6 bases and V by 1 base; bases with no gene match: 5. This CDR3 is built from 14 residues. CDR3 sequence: CASSLKAGEGEQYF. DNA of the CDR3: TGTGCCAGCAGCTTAAAAGCGGGAGAGGGCGAGCAGTACTTC.

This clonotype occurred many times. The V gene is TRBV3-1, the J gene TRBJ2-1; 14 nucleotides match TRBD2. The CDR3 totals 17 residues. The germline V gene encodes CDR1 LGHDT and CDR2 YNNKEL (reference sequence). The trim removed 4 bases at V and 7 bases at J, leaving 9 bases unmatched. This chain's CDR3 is CASSPQAGTSGRNEQFF. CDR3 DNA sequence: TGTGCCAGCAGCCCCCAAGCCGGGACTAGCGGGAGAAATGAGCAGTTCTTC.

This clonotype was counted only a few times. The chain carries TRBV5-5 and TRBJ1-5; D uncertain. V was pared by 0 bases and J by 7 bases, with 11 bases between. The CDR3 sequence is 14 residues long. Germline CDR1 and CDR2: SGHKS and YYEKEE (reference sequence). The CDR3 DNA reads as TGTGCCAGCAGCTTGGCCACGAGGGTCCAGCCCCAGCATTTT. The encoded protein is CASSLATRVQPQHF.

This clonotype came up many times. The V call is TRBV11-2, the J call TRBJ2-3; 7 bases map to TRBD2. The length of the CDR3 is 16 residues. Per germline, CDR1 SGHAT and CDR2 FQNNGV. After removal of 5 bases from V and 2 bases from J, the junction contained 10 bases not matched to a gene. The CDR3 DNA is TGTGCCAGCAGCCCGATTCGGGGAGGGTTCACAGATACGCAGTATTTT. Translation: CASSPIRGGFTDTQYF.

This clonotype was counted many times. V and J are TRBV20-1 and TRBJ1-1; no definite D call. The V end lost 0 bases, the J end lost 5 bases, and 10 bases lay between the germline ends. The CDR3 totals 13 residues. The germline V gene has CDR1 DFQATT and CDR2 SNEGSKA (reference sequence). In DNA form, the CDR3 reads TGCAGTGCTAGAGACCTACACGGGACTGAAGCTTTCTTT. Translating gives CSARDLHGTEAFF.

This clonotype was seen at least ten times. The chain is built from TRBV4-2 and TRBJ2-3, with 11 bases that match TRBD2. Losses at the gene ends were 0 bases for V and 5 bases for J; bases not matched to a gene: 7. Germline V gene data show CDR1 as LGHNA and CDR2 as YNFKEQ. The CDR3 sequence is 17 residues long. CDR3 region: CASSQDGSGGAGDTQYF. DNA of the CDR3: TGTGCCAGCAGCCAAGACGGTAGCGGGGGGGCGGGAGATACGCAGTATTTT.

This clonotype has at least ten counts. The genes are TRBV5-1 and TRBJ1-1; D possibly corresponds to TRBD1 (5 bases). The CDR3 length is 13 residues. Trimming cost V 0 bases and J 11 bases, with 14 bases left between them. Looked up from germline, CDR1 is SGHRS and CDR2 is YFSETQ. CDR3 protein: CASSLEIGDPAFF. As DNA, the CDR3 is TGCGCCAGCAGCTTGGAAATTGGGGACCCGGCTTTCTTT.

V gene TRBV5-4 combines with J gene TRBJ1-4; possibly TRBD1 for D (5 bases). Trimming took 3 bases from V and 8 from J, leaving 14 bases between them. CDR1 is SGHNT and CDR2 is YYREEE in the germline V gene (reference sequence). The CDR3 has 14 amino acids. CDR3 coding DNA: TGTGCCAGCAGCTCGGGGGGTGGGGAAGAAAAACTGTTTTTT. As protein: CASSSGGGEEKLFF.

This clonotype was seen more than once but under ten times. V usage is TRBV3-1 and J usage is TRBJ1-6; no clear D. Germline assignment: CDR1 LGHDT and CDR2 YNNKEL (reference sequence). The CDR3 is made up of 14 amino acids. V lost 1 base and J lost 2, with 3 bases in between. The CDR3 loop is CASSQAAYNSPLHF. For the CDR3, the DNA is TGTGCCAGCAGCCAAGCCGCCTATAATTCACCCCTCCACTTT.

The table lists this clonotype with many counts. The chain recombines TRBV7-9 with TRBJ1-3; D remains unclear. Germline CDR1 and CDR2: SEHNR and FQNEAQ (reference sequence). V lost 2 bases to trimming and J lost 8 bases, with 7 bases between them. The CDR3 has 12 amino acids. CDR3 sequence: CASSLMGDTIYF. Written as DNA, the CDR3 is TGTGCCAGCAGCTTAATGGGAGACACCATATATTTT.

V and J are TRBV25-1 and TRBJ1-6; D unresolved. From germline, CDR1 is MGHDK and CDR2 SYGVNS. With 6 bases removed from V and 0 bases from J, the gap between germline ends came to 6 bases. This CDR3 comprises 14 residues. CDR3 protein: CASSASSYNSPLHF. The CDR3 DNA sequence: TGTGCCAGCAGCGCTAGCTCCTATAATTCACCCCTCCACTTT.

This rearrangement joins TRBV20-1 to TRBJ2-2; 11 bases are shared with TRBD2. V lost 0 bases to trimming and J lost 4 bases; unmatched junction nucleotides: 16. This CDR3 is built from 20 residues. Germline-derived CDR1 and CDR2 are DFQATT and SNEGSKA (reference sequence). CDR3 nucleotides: TGCAGTGCTAGAGACTGGAGGGTTGGTAGCGGGAGGGCGAGCACCGGGGAGCTGTTTTTT. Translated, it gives CSARDWRVGSGRASTGELFF.

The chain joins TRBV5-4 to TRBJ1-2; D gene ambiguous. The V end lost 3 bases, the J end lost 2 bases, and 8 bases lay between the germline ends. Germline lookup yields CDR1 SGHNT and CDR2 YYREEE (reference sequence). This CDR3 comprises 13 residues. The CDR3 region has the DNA TGTGCCAGCAGCTGGGGAGAGAACTATGGCTACACCTTC. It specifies CASSWGENYGYTF.

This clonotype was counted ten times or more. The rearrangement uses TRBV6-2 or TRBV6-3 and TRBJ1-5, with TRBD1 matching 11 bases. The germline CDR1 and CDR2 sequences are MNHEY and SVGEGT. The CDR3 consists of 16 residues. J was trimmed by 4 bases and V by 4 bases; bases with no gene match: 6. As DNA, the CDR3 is TGTGCCAGCAGTTCTAGGACAGGGGGCCCAAATCAGCCCCAGCATTTT. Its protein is CASSSRTGGPNQPQHF.